A single sample gave rise to the 23 T cell receptor delta chains below, sequenced in a study of γδ T cells in repeated Plasmodium falciparum infection. TCRdb reanalysed the multiplex PCR reads with CATT. The sample has approximately 60,000 delta-chain clones, 1.5% to 2% seen once. Bulk repertoires came from Vgamma9/Vdelta2+ or Vdelta2-negative gammadelta T cells flow-sorted from PBMC. The specimen sequenced was gamma-delta T cells from blood. The receptors shown here come from a pool of human donors (malaria-infected and uninfected, not separated).

This clone has only a few counts. This chain uses TRDV1 with TRDJ1; TRDD3 agrees at 9 bases. TCRdb offers no J gene call, so here the DNA was matched to germline to obtain one. Germline V CDR1 and CDR2: TSWWSYY, QGS. CDR3 length equals 20 residues. The V and J ends lost 1 base and 0 bases, in that order; junction bases with no gene match: 15. The CDR3 DNA sequence: TGTGCTCTTGGGGAACCCCCCCAGATACTGGGGGAAAGGTACACCGATAAACTCATCTTT. The encoded protein is CALGEPPQILGERYTDKLIF.

In regard to this clone: A far larger clone is off by one base, so a read error is likely. Other DNA variants within this sample encode the same CDR3. The chain couples TRDV1 to TRDJ1; 9 positions agree with TRDD3. J was trimmed by 0 bases and V by 0 bases; bases with no gene match: 23. Germline CDR1 reads TSWWSYY; CDR2 reads QGS. CDR3 length: 23 amino acids. CDR3 DNA: TGTGCTCTTGGGGAACTCTTTCCTACGAGGACCCTAAATTGGGGGATAGACACCGATAAACTCATCTTT. Translation: CALGELFPTRTLNWGIDTDKLIF.

This clone was detected a few times. A far larger clone is just one base off, so this is likely a read error. The same CDR3 is also encoded by other DNA sequences in this sample. The chain employs TRDV1 and TRDJ1, with D maybe TRDD2 (6 bases). Between the trimmed V and J ends, which lost 4 bases and 0 bases, there was a span of 30 bases. Germline assignment: CDR1 TSWWSYY and CDR2 QGS. This CDR3 is 21 amino acids long. CDR3 region: CALGVQGWLLLRTSYTDKLIF. The CDR3 DNA reads TGTGCTCTTGGGGTTCAAGGGTGGCTCCTACTTCGTACTTCATACACCGATAAACTCATCTTT.

In regard to this clone: TCRdb has a much larger clone's protein, which differs at residue 8 from the translation of this DNA, likely because of a read error; what is shown is the protein translated from the DNA. V is TRDV1 and J is TRDJ1; 12 bases are shared with TRDD3. No J gene was available from TCRdb, and it was assigned here by a germline match of the DNA. CDR3 length: 20 amino acids. Germline V gives CDR1 TSWWSYY, CDR2 QGS. With 6 bases clipped from V and 10 bases from J, the junction kept 27 bases outside the gene matches. In DNA, the CDR3 is TGTGCTCTTGGCCCTATCCCTCCCTCACTACTGGGGGATACTTCGGCGCCACTCATCTTT. Translated: CALGPIPPSLLGDTSAPLIF.

Details on this clone: A read error likely explains why the TCRdb protein, taken from a much larger clone, differs from this DNA's translation at residue 13; the protein shown is translated from the DNA. V gene TRDV1 combines with J gene TRDJ1; 10 bases fit TRDD3. The J gene was missing in TCRdb and was found by matching the end of the DNA to germline. Looked up from germline, CDR1 is TSWWSYY and CDR2 is QGS. The length of the CDR3 is 18 residues. J gave up 3 bases and V 2 bases, and 12 bases lay outside the gene matches. The CDR3 here is CALGEGLVGGYMSDKLIF. The CDR3, as DNA: TGTGCTCTTGGGGAAGGCCTTGTTGGGGGATACATGTCCGATAAACTCATCTTT.

This clone has a handful of counts. The protein recorded in TCRdb matches a much larger clone and deviates from this DNA's translation at residue 15, suggesting a read error; the protein here is obtained by translating the DNA. Here the CDR3 DNA reads TGTGCTCTTTGGGGTGACCGCATACCCTGTACTGGGGATGGGGAGCGTACCGATAAACTCATCTTT. Translating gives CALWGDRIPCTGDGERTDKLIF. The chain couples TRDV1 to TRDJ1, with 7 bases that match TRDD3. The CDR3 length is 22 residues. The V and J ends lost 8 bases and 2 bases, in that order; junction bases with no gene match: 32. Germline loops: CDR1 TSWWSYY, CDR2 QGS.

This clone was counted between two and nine times. A far larger clone lies a single base away; this is likely a read error. The sample has other DNA sequences that encode this CDR3 too. The V call is TRDV1, the J call TRDJ1; 9 bases fit TRDD2. As TCRdb names no J gene, one was assigned here on the basis of a DNA match to germline. The junction had 26 bases not matched to a gene; V was cut back by 4 bases and J by 5 bases. CDR1 TSWWSYY and CDR2 QGS come from the germline V gene. This CDR3 is 21 amino acids long. CDR3 sequence reads: CALGAHDLPTFWGAQTDKLIF. In DNA, the CDR3 is TGTGCTCTTGGGGCGCACGACCTTCCTACGTTCTGGGGGGCTCAGACTGATAAACTCATCTTT.

The sample holds many counts of this clone. The V and J genes are TRDV1 and TRDJ1; TRDD3 matches at 12 bases. The CDR3 covers 22 residues. The V gene end was trimmed by 2 bases and the J gene end by 8 bases; junction bases not matched to a gene: 27. CDR1 TSWWSYY and CDR2 QGS come from the germline V gene. CDR3 protein: CALGEVSYLPYWGILTPFKLIF. In DNA form, the CDR3 reads TGTGCTCTTGGGGAAGTCTCCTACCTCCCCTACTGGGGGATACTTACCCCCTTCAAACTCATCTTT.

This clone has just a few counts. The TCRdb protein, from a much larger clone, departs from this DNA's translation at residue 3, likely by read error; the protein shown derives from the DNA. Here the CDR3 reads CAREGGIRDPLIF. The CDR3 coding sequence is TGTGCCCGTGAAGGCGGGATACGCGATCCGCTGATCTTT. The chain links TRDV2 to TRDJ4; 8 bases are shared with TRDD3. Per the germline V gene, CDR1 is GEAIGNYY and CDR2 is EKD. There are 13 residues in the CDR3.

Turning to this clone: TCRdb has a much larger clone's protein, which differs at residue 15 from the translation of this DNA, likely because of a read error; what is shown is the protein translated from the DNA. The J gene is TRDJ1, the V gene TRDV2, with D unclear. The J gene was not available in TCRdb and was assigned here by matching the DNA to germline segments. The CDR3 runs 19 residues. CDR1 and CDR2 (germline): GEAIGNYY, EKD. CDR3 DNA sequence: TGTGCCTGTGACACCGTACTCGCGGGCCCTATCGGAAGCACCAATAAACTCATCTTT. It yields the protein CACDTVLAGPIGSTNKLIF.

In its sample, this clone was seen many times. This may be a read error: a much more frequent sequence differs by one nucleotide. This sample includes further DNA sequences coding for the same CDR3. CDR3 coding DNA: TGTGCTCTTGGGGAAGGAACTTTGGGGGATTACACGGATAAGCTCATCTTT. Residues: CALGEGTLGDYTDKLIF. This rearrangement joins TRDV1 to TRDJ1; 8 bases are a match to TRDD3. The CDR3 contains 17 residues. Per the germline V gene, CDR1 is TSWWSYY and CDR2 is QGS.

This clone is labeled medium-sized. Within the sample, other DNA sequences also encode this same CDR3. The chain joins TRDV1 to TRDJ1; 8 bases match TRDD3. The junction had 27 bases not matched to a gene; V was cut back by 0 bases and J by 0 bases. Germline V gives CDR1 TSWWSYY, CDR2 QGS. There are 24 residues in the CDR3. In DNA, the CDR3 is TGTGCTCTTGGGGAACTAGGTATAAATTTCCGGAACTCCTGGGGGAGTACGTACACCGATAAACTCATCTTT. Translating gives CALGELGINFRNSWGSTYTDKLIF.

Worth noting for this clone: Given a far larger clone just one base away, this is likely a sequencing read error. Other nucleotide sequences in the sample specify the same CDR3. This rearrangement joins TRDV1 to TRDJ1, with 8 bases lining up with TRDD2. Losses at the gene ends were 1 base for V and 3 bases for J; bases not matched to a gene: 19. The germline V gene has CDR1 TSWWSYY and CDR2 QGS. This CDR3 is built from 20 residues. CDR3 bases: TGTGCTCTTGGGGAACCTTCCTACGGGCCCTGGGGACCTTTGGCCGATAAACTCATCTTT. Its protein is CALGEPSYGPWGPLADKLIF.

This chain connects TRDV2 to TRDJ1; 11 positions agree with TRDD3. The J gene, absent from TCRdb, was called here by matching the DNA to germline. Trimming cost V 3 bases and J 0 bases; bases outside gene matches: 8. From germline, CDR1 is GEAIGNYY and CDR2 EKD. This CDR3 region has 17 residues. CDR3 sequence: CACDPVLGDSYTDKLIF. Written as DNA, the CDR3 is TGTGCCTGTGACCCCGTACTGGGGGATAGTTACACCGATAAACTCATCTTT.

As to this clone: TCRdb records a much larger clone's protein for this DNA, with a difference at residue 17 that likely arises from a read error; the protein given is the translation of the DNA. The chain combines TRDV2 with TRDJ1; TRDD3 is a possible D gene (6 bases). Germline matching of the DNA provided the J gene here, since TCRdb leaves it blank. Looked up from germline, CDR1 is GEAIGNYY and CDR2 is EKD. This CDR3 is 20 amino acids long. CDR3 nucleotides: TGTGCCTGTGACACCGTAAGGCTTACTTGGGGATCCCCCTACACCGATGAACTCATCTTT. Its translation: CACDTVRLTWGSPYTDELIF.

This clone was observed many times. The protein given by TCRdb reflects a much larger clone and differs at residue 16 from this DNA's translation, likely from a read error; the protein shown is the DNA's translation. The CDR3 spells CALGGAHGLGDTRGAGKLIF. The CDR3 nucleotides read TGTGCTCTTGGGGGAGCCCATGGGTTGGGGGATACAAGAGGTGCCGGTAAACTCATCTTT. The chain combines TRDV1 with TRDJ1; 10 nucleotides align to TRDD3. The germline V gene encodes CDR1 TSWWSYY and CDR2 QGS. V lost 4 bases to trimming and J lost 7 bases; unmatched junction nucleotides: 24. The CDR3 runs 20 residues.

This clone was seen a few times. The TCRdb protein comes from a much larger clone and disagrees with this DNA's translation at residue 11, likely due to a read error; the protein given here is derived from the DNA. Other nucleotide sequences in the sample specify the same CDR3. This chain joins TRDV3 and TRDJ1; TRDD3 aligns across 7 bases. Looked up from germline, CDR1 is TVYSNPD and CDR2 is GDNSRS (reference sequence). This CDR3 is 28 amino acids long. CDR3 region: CAFGGSSPLGGTGSACLRIATYTDKLIF. CDR3 coding DNA: TGTGCTTTTGGTGGTTCCTCCCCGCTGGGGGGTACGGGGAGCGCATGTTTACGGATAGCTACGTACACCGATAAACTCATCTTT.

Concerning this clone itself: This likely reflects a read error, since a far larger clone is one base away. Additional DNA sequences in this sample encode the identical CDR3. This rearrangement joins TRDV1 to TRDJ1; D is perhaps TRDD2 (6 bases). Matching the DNA to germline supplied the J gene, which TCRdb does not give. V lost 3 bases, J lost 0 bases, and 23 bases lay in between. Germline V lookup: CDR1 TSWWSYY, CDR2 QGS. This CDR3 has 19 amino acids. The CDR3 bases are TGTGCTCTTGGGGACCGTTTACCTTCCCAAGGAGTCTACACCGATAAACTCATCTTT. The encoded protein is CALGDRLPSQGVYTDKLIF.

There are many counts of this clone. A read error is likely here: a far larger clone is one base away. Other DNA sequences of this sample code for an identical CDR3. The chain couples TRDV1 to TRDJ1; 11 nucleotides match TRDD3. The germline CDR1 and CDR2 sequences are TSWWSYY and QGS. V shed 3 bases and J 2 bases; nucleotides not matched to a gene: 20. This CDR3 is 21 amino acids long. CDR3 coding DNA: TGTGCTCTTGGGGAGCAGGCTTTCAATTGGCTGCTGGGGGATACAACCGATAAACTCATCTTT. The encoded protein is CALGEQAFNWLLGDTTDKLIF.

As concerns this clone: This probably arose from a read error, given a far larger clone one base away. This sample includes further DNA sequences coding for the same CDR3. The V call is TRDV1, the J call TRDJ4; 10 nucleotides align to TRDD3. The CDR3 contains 19 residues. Germline-derived CDR1 and CDR2 are TSWWSYY and QGS. The CDR3 is CALGEFHFLRTGGWVALIF. The CDR3 coding sequence is TGTGCTCTTGGGGAATTTCATTTCCTTCGTACTGGGGGATGGGTGGCCCTAATCTTT.

As to this clone: This sequence may be a read error, since a much larger clone differs from it by one base. Other DNA sequences of this sample code for an identical CDR3. V gene TRDV1 combines with J gene TRDJ1; 8 bases align to TRDD3. Looked up from germline, CDR1 is TSWWSYY and CDR2 is QGS. The J segment lost 3 bases and the V segment lost 5 bases, leaving 26 bases of the junction unmatched. The CDR3 is 21 residues long. Here the CDR3 reads CALGTGSYTTGGYGDPDKLIF. For the CDR3, the DNA is TGTGCTCTTGGGACGGGGTCCTACACTACTGGGGGGTATGGGGACCCCGATAAACTCATCTTT.

With regard to this clone: This probably arose from a read error, given a far larger clone one base away. The identical CDR3 is also encoded by other nucleotide sequences in the sample. The DNA for the CDR3 is TGTGCCTGTGATACCATTAACCCCTCCGTACTGGGGGAAGGTCCGCTCACCGATAAACTCATCTTT. Translating gives CACDTINPSVLGEGPLTDKLIF. V gene TRDV2 combines with J gene TRDJ1, with TRDD3 identical over 9 bases. TCRdb supplies no J gene; here it was assigned by aligning the nucleotide sequence to germline. V lost 4 bases to trimming and J lost 1 base; unmatched junction nucleotides: 27. The CDR3 loop spans 22 amino acids. Germline V gene lookup returns CDR1 GEAIGNYY and CDR2 EKD.

Worth noting for this clone: A far larger clone lies a single base away; this is likely a read error. Other DNA sequences in this specimen translate into the identical CDR3. This chain connects TRDV1 to TRDJ1, with 13 bases that match TRDD3. The V gene's germline CDR1 is TSWWSYY and CDR2 QGS. This CDR3 comprises 21 residues. CDR3 nucleotide sequence: TGTGCTCTGGGTTTTCCCGCCCGGGTACTGGGGGATACGCAGGACACCGATAAACTCATCTTC. Residues: CALGFPARVLGDTQDTDKLIF.